A single sample gave rise to the 19 T cell receptor beta chains below, sequenced in a study of blood T cells in healthy people across ages. Then a second PCR, running about 6 to 12 cycles, was carried out with a sample-barcoded 5' primer and a J-beta primer mix. Each CDR3 protein is one row after TCRdb ran MiXCR on the 5' RACE reads. The table shows about 830,000 distinct CDR3 sequences, with 55% to 70% occurring only once. Specimen: blood. These TCRs come from a man aged 25 to 40 in good health.

This clonotype was detected only a few times. The rearrangement links TRBV7-2 to TRBJ2-1; 13 bases agree with TRBD2. Trimming removed 2 bases from V and 9 bases from J; junction bases left unmatched: 4. Germline CDR1 is SGHTA and CDR2 is FQGNSA. This CDR3 spans 15 amino acids. For the CDR3, the DNA is TGTGCCAGCAGCTTATCTGGGACTAGCGGGGCTGAGCAGTTCTTC. Translated, it gives CASSLSGTSGAEQFF.

The chain has TRBV5-1 and TRBJ2-1; D is unclear. Germline CDR1 and CDR2: SGHRS and YFSETQ. The CDR3 spans 14 residues. Between the trimmed V and J ends, which lost 0 bases and 2 bases, there was a span of 6 bases. The CDR3 spells CASSLGAPYNEQFF. CDR3 coding DNA: TGCGCCAGCAGCTTGGGGGCTCCCTACAATGAGCAGTTCTTC.

This chain links TRBV7-2 with TRBJ1-6; 7 nucleotides line up with TRBD1. Germline V gene lookup returns CDR1 SGHTA and CDR2 FQGNSA. Trimming cost V 2 bases and J 10 bases; bases outside gene matches: 14. The length of the CDR3 is 17 residues. The CDR3: CASSLTGEIGGRSPLHF. The CDR3 DNA sequence: TGTGCCAGCAGCTTAACAGGGGAAATAGGGGGCCGATCACCCCTCCACTTT.

The chain is built from TRBV15 and TRBJ2-7; D is unresolved. The CDR3 extends over 15 amino acids. Trimming shortened V by 0 bases and J by 6 bases, and 15 bases separated the two germline ends. Looked up from germline, CDR1 is LNHNV and CDR2 is YYDKDF (reference sequence). CDR3 sequence reads: CATSRDRSNSGEQYF. As DNA, the CDR3 is TGTGCCACCAGCAGAGATAGGTCGAACTCGGGCGAGCAGTACTTC. Full variable domain (remainder filled in from reference TRBV15 and TRBJ2-7): DAMVIQNPRYQVTQFGKPVTLSCSQTLNHNVMYWYQQKSSQAPKLLFHYYDKDFNNEADTPDNFQSRRPNTSFCFLDIRSPGLGDTAMYLCATSRDRSNSGEQYFGPGTRLTVT.

This chain links TRBV20-1 with TRBJ2-5, with D possibly TRBD2 on 5 matching bases. Judging by the DNA end, TRBJ2-7 fits better; the J call may be wrong. The CDR3 runs to 14 residues. The germline gives CDR1 DFQATT, CDR2 SNEGSKA (reference sequence). CDR3 bases: TGCAGTGCTAGCGTCCTAGCCGATGTCGACGAGCAGTACTTC. Translating gives CSASVLADVDEQYF.

V usage is TRBV7-2 and J usage is TRBJ1-1, with D tentatively TRBD1 (6 bases). V was trimmed by 5 bases and J by 2 bases, leaving 15 bases between them. Germline values: CDR1 SGHTA, CDR2 FQGNSA. The CDR3 contains 15 residues. CDR3 protein: CASSTRQASNTEAFF. The DNA of the CDR3 is TGTGCCAGCAGCACCCGACAGGCTTCAAACACTGAAGCTTTCTTT.

This clonotype was counted once. The rearrangement links TRBV29-1 to TRBJ2-7; 8 nucleotides align to TRBD2. The CDR3 has 15 amino acids. Germline V gene data show CDR1 as SQVTM and CDR2 as ANQGSEA. Trimming removed 6 bases from V and 5 bases from J; junction bases left unmatched: 15. Here the CDR3 DNA reads TGCAGCGTAAGCCCCACGGGGGGGATTGGTGACGAGCAGTACTTC. Residues: CSVSPTGGIGDEQYF.

The chain has TRBV13 and TRBJ2-7, with 7 nucleotides matching TRBD1. Germline V CDR1 and CDR2: PRHDT, FYEKMQ (reference sequence). V lost 4 bases, J lost 10 bases, and 7 bases stayed unmatched. The CDR3 is made up of 12 amino acids. This CDR3 is CASSSRRDSQYF. As DNA, the CDR3 is TGTGCCAGCAGCTCTCGCCGGGACAGCCAGTACTTC.

The rearrangement joins TRBV7-2 to TRBJ2-3, with D unclear. The germline V and J ends were trimmed by 1 base and 5 bases, with 7 bases remaining between them. This CDR3 region has 13 residues. The germline CDR1 and CDR2 sequences are SGHTA and FQGNSA. CDR3 bases: TGTGCCAGCAGCTTAGTCAACGGAGATACGCAGTATTTT. Translation gives CASSLVNGDTQYF.

Written as DNA, the CDR3 is TGCAGCGCTAGAGTATACAGGGGAAACATTCAGTACTTC. Its protein product is CSARVYRGNIQYF. The genes are TRBV29-1 and TRBJ2-4, with TRBD1 identical over 7 bases. There are 13 residues in the CDR3. Trimming took 7 bases from V and 6 from J; bases not matched to a gene: 9. CDR1 is SQVTM, CDR2 ANQGSEA, per germline.

This clonotype has only a few counts. The J gene is TRBJ2-1, the V gene TRBV20-1; 11 positions agree with TRBD2. This CDR3 is built from 16 residues. The V and J ends lost 3 bases and 8 bases, in that order; junction bases with no gene match: 12. Germline V CDR1 and CDR2: DFQATT, SNEGSKA (reference sequence). CDR3 coding DNA: TGCAGTGCTAGCGGTAGCGGGGGGGCCTTCGGAGATGAGCAGTTCTTC. This codes for CSASGSGGAFGDEQFF.

The V call is TRBV6-6, the J call TRBJ2-4, with TRBD1 as a possible D gene (6 bases). V lost 0 bases and J 15 bases, leaving 15 bases between the germline ends. Germline V gene lookup returns CDR1 MNHNY and CDR2 SVGAGI (reference sequence). This CDR3 spans 13 amino acids. The CDR3 is CASSYSYRATLYF. Written as DNA, the CDR3 is TGTGCCAGCAGTTACTCTTACAGGGCCACCTTGTACTTC.

This sequence joins TRBV20-1 and TRBJ2-1; 7 bases are shared with TRBD2. The junction had 16 bases not matched to a gene; V was cut back by 3 bases and J by 5 bases. This CDR3 is 17 amino acids long. Germline V lookup: CDR1 DFQATT, CDR2 SNEGSKA (reference sequence). CDR3 amino acids: CSARKPGRAGWDNEQFF. Here the CDR3 DNA reads TGCAGTGCTAGGAAGCCCGGCCGAGCGGGATGGGACAATGAGCAGTTCTTC.

The chain carries TRBV5-1 and TRBJ2-1; 8 nucleotides match TRBD1. Germline V gene data show CDR1 as SGHRS and CDR2 as YFSETQ. This CDR3 contains 15 residues. The V and J ends lost 3 bases and 5 bases, in that order; junction bases with no gene match: 7. The CDR3 DNA sequence: TGCGCCAGCAGCTCAACCGGACAGGGACACAATGAGCAGTTCTTC. Translated, it gives CASSSTGQGHNEQFF.

This chain links TRBV3-1 with TRBJ2-7; perhaps TRBD1 as D (6 bases). Germline V gene sequence: CDR1 LGHDT, CDR2 YNNKEL (reference sequence). The V end lost 5 bases, the J end lost 0 bases, and 11 bases lay between the germline ends. The CDR3 has 14 residues. DNA of the CDR3: TGTGCCAGCAGCAGCACGACAGGCTCCTACGAGCAGTACTTC. Protein product: CASSSTTGSYEQYF.

This rearrangement joins TRBV29-1 to TRBJ1-1, with 9 bases aligning to TRBD1. With 6 bases clipped from V and 6 bases from J, the junction kept 14 bases outside the gene matches. Germline loops: CDR1 SQVTM, CDR2 ANQGSEA. The CDR3 totals 15 residues. The CDR3, as DNA: TGCAGCGTCTTCCTAGGACAGGGGATTAACGCTGAAGCTTTCTTT. Its translation: CSVFLGQGINAEAFF.

This clonotype was seen a handful of times. The genes are TRBV5-5 and TRBJ2-5; D is possibly TRBD1 (6 bases). In germline, CDR1 is SGHKS, CDR2 YYEKEE (reference sequence). The CDR3 extends over 15 amino acids. V was clipped by 4 bases and J by 3 bases, with 16 bases between them. Written as DNA, the CDR3 is TGTGCCAGCAGCCCCGGACGCCAGGGGAAAGAGACCCAGTACTTC. Translating gives CASSPGRQGKETQYF.

The chain couples TRBV6-5 to TRBJ2-1; 11 bases are a match to TRBD2. Germline lookup yields CDR1 MNHEY and CDR2 SVGAGI. V was clipped by 8 bases and J by 8 bases; unmatched bases: 14. This CDR3 comprises 16 residues. Written as DNA, the CDR3 is TGTGCCAGCCAAAGTAGCGGGAGGGCCAAGTTCTATGAGCAGTTCTTC. Its translation is CASQSSGRAKFYEQFF.

This clonotype turned up a few times. CDR3 sequence: CASSEPGQGNNEQFF. As DNA, the CDR3 is TGTGCCAGCAGTGAACCGGGACAGGGTAACAATGAGCAGTTCTTC. The genes are TRBV6-1 and TRBJ2-1; 9 bases are a match to TRBD1. This CDR3 has 15 residues. The V gene's germline CDR1 is MNHNS and CDR2 SASEGT. V was pared by 2 bases and J by 5 bases, with 4 bases of the junction left unmatched.